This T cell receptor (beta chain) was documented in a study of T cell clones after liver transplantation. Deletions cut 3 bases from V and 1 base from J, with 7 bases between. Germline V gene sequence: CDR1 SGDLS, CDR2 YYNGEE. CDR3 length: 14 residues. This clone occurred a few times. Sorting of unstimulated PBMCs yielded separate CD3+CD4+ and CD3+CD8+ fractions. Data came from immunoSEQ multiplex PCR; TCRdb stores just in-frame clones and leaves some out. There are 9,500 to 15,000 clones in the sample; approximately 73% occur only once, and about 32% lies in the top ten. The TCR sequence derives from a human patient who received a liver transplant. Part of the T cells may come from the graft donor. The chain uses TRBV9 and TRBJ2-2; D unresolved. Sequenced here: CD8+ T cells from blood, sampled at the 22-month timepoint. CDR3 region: CASSAYMNTGELFF. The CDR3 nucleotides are TGTGCCAGCAGCGCCTACATGAACACCGGGGAGCTGTTTTTT.